This is a list of T cell receptor beta chains from one sample in a study of blood T cell repertoires in COVID-19. The protocol was immunoSEQ multiplex PCR, while the TCRdb copy is restricted to in-frame clones and leaves out a portion. The sample lists a few hundred thousand clones, about 89% occurring once. Specimen: PBMCs or T cells enriched from blood (not recorded which). These receptors were obtained from a woman in her thirties or forties who had recovered from COVID-19. Each CDR3 is given with its conserved first and last residue. Each record gives: D gene, J gene, clone size, V gene, CDR3 DNA, CDR3 protein. D genes are given only for firm matches. Expanded clones get a size class; other rows say once, few or many, or leave the size out.

>NA|TRBJ2-1|NA|TRBV19
TGTGCCAGTAGAGCGGCTAGTCCCCTGTTCTTC
CASRAASPLFF
>NA|TRBJ2-3|NA|TRBV9
TGTGCCAGCAGCGTAGGCGGGTGGGTCACAGATACGCAGTATTTT
CASSVGGWVTDTQYF
>NA|TRBJ2-7|NA|TRBV7-2
TGTGCCAGCAGCTCCGGGTCCCGAGGCACCGAGCAGTACTTC
CASSSGSRGTEQYF
>TRBD2|TRBJ2-3|NA|TRBV9
TGTGCCAGCCAAGTACGGGGGGGGCTTTCCACAGATACGCAGTATTTT
CASQVRGGLSTDTQYF
>TRBD2|TRBJ2-5|NA|TRBV7-2
TGTGCCAGCAGTGAGAGCGGGGGGAAGGGCCAAGAGACCCAGTACTTC
CASSESGGKGQETQYF
>NA|TRBJ2-7|NA|TRBV6-5
TGTGCCAGCAGTTACTCCTGGGGGGACTACGAGCAGTACTTC
CASSYSWGDYEQYF
>TRBD1|TRBJ1-2|NA|TRBV28
TGTGCCAGCGCAGGGGGCGCTGGGGGGAACTATGGCTACACCTTC
CASAGGAGGNYGYTF
>TRBD1|TRBJ2-7|once|TRBV7-2
TGTGCCAGCAGCTTATCCCGGGACAGTCCCTACGAGCAGTACTTC
CASSLSRDSPYEQYF
>NA|TRBJ2-1|NA|TRBV7-6
TGTGCCAGCAGCTCCTCCCGGGTGCCGGGGCAGTTCTTC
CASSSSRVPGQFF
>NA|TRBJ2-1|few|TRBV3-1/TRBV3-2
TGTGCCAGCAGCGCATACCCCGCAGAACTAGTCCCCGAGCAGTTCTTC
CASSAYPAELVPEQFF
>NA|TRBJ2-1|NA|TRBV10-2
TGCGCCAGCAGTGTCAACAATGAGCAGTTCTTC
CASSVNNEQFF
>TRBD1|TRBJ1-2|NA|TRBV25-1
TGTGCCAGCAGAGGACAGGGAGGCGACTATGGCTACACCTTC
CASRGQGGDYGYTF
>NA|TRBJ2-7|NA|TRBV7-2
TGTGCCAGCAGGATCGCAGCAAGGGGAATATACGAGCAGTACTTC
CASRIAARGIYEQYF
>TRBD2|TRBJ2-2|NA|TRBV3-1/TRBV3-2
TGTGCCAGCAGCCAAGTACTAGCGGGGGGGCTCACCGGGGAGCTGTTTTTT
CASSQVLAGGLTGELFF
>TRBD2|TRBJ2-1|NA|TRBV7-9
TGTGCCAGCAGCTCCACTAGCGGGAGGACATACTCCTACAATGAGCAGTTCTTC
CASSSTSGRTYSYNEQFF
>NA|TRBJ1-3|NA|TRBV5-5
TGTGCCAGCAGCTTGGATTGGTCCTACTCTGGAAACACCATATATTTT
CASSLDWSYSGNTIYF
>NA|TRBJ1-6|few|TRBV27
TGTGCCAGCAGTTTAATTCGGGACACCAATTCACCCCTCCACTTT
CASSLIRDTNSPLHF
>TRBD2|TRBJ2-7|NA|TRBV4-2
TGTGCCAGCAGCCAAGGCAGCGGGAGGGCTAACGAGCAGTACTTC
CASSQGSGRANEQYF
>NA|TRBJ2-3|NA|TRBV7-2
TGTGCCAGCAGCTTAAGAAGCGGAATCACAGATACGCAGTATTTT
CASSLRSGITDTQYF
>NA|TRBJ1-5|once|TRBV2
TGTGCCAGCAGTGGTCAGGGACTTAATCAGCCCCAGCATTTT
CASSGQGLNQPQHF
>NA|TRBJ2-7|NA|TRBV6-2/TRBV6-3
TGTGCCAGCAGTTACTCCCGGGTTCCCACCTACGAGCAGTACTTC
CASSYSRVPTYEQYF
>TRBD1|TRBJ1-1|NA|TRBV4-2
TGTGCCAGCAGCCAATTCACGGACAGGGTAGGAGAAGCTTTCTTT
CASSQFTDRVGEAFF
>TRBD1|TRBJ1-2|once|TRBV2
TGTGCCAGCAGGGCCGGGACAGGGACCTATGGCTACACCTTC
CASRAGTGTYGYTF
>NA|TRBJ2-7|few|TRBV12-3/TRBV12-4
TGTGCCAGCAGCGCTCTACCACTGGTCGAGCAGTACTTC
CASSALPLVEQYF
>NA|TRBJ2-3|few|TRBV2
TGTGCCAGCAGGAAGGAGGTAGCCCCAGATACGCAGTATTTT
CASRKEVAPDTQYF
>NA|TRBJ2-3|NA|TRBV29-1
TGCAGCGTTGAATGGCAGGGTCCAGATACGCAGTATTTT
CSVEWQGPDTQYF
>TRBD2|TRBJ2-7|NA|TRBV5-4
TGTGCCAGCAGCACGGGGACTAGCCAGATTAACTACGAGCAGTACTTC
CASSTGTSQINYEQYF
>NA|TRBJ2-7|NA|TRBV5-1
TGCGCCAGCAGCTTGACACTAGCAGATCCTGCGGGCGAGCAGTACTTC
CASSLTLADPAGEQYF
>TRBD2|TRBJ2-5|NA|TRBV7-2
TGTGCCAGCAGCTTCAGCATTCATAGAGCAGCGGGGGGGGAGACCCAGTACTTC
CASSFSIHRAAGGETQYF
>NA|TRBJ1-1|NA|TRBV4-2
TGTGCCAGCAGCCAAGCTAAACTGTCGATCAACACTGAAGCTTTCTTT
CASSQAKLSINTEAFF
>TRBD2|TRBJ2-1|NA|TRBV7-9
TGTGCCAGCAGCTTGGCTAGCGGGTCTGGATATGAGCAGTTCTTC
CASSLASGSGYEQFF
>NA|TRBJ2-7|NA|TRBV7-2
TGTGCCAGCAGTTTAGACGCGGCCTTCGAGCAGTACTTC
CASSLDAAFEQYF
>NA|TRBJ2-3|NA|TRBV3-1/TRBV3-2
TGTGCCAGCAGCCAAGAGGATGGCAGGGATACGCAGTATTTT
CASSQEDGRDTQYF
>NA|TRBJ2-3|NA|TRBV6-2/TRBV6-3
TGTGCCAGCAGTTACTCGAGGACTAGCACAGATACGCAGTATTTT
CASSYSRTSTDTQYF
>TRBD1|TRBJ1-1|NA|TRBV18
TGTGCCAGCTCACCGAACATTGGACAGGGGGCGAACACTGAAGCTTTCTTT
CASSPNIGQGANTEAFF
>NA|TRBJ2-3|NA|TRBV4-3
TGCGCCAGCAGCCAGTCGCGGGGTACAGATACGCAGTATTTT
CASSQSRGTDTQYF
>NA|TRBJ1-2|NA|TRBV6-5
TGTGCCAGCAGCCGTCCAGGCCACTATGGCTACACCTTC
CASSRPGHYGYTF
>TRBD1|TRBJ1-1|NA|TRBV7-3
TGTGCCAGCAGCCCCGGGACAGGATTGAACACTGAAGCTTTCTTT
CASSPGTGLNTEAFF
>NA|TRBJ2-2|NA|TRBV5-6
TGTGCCAGCAGCTTGGCTCCGGAGTACGCGAACACCGGGGAGCTGTTTTTT
CASSLAPEYANTGELFF
>NA|TRBJ1-1|NA|TRBV7-9
TGTGCCAGCAGCCTAGTTCACGGGGAAGCTTTCTTT
CASSLVHGEAFF
>NA|TRBJ1-1|NA|TRBV28
TGTGCCAGCAGTGGCAGGGATAGGTTGAGGAACACTGAAGCTTTCTTT
CASSGRDRLRNTEAFF
>NA|TRBJ1-1|NA|TRBV19
TGTGCCAGTAGTATAGATCTCGGTCCGCTCTCAGAAGCTTTCTTT
CASSIDLGPLSEAFF
>TRBD1|TRBJ1-1|NA|TRBV29-1
TGCAGCGTTGAAGGAGGGTCGACAGGGAAAGTTCTGACTGAAGCTTTCTTT
CSVEGGSTGKVLTEAFF
>TRBD1|TRBJ2-1|NA|TRBV7-9
TGTGCCAGCAGCTTAGGGGGACAGGGCATCAATGAGCAGTTCTTC
CASSLGGQGINEQFF
>NA|TRBJ2-1|NA|TRBV9
TGTGCCAGCAGCGTAGGTCCTAGCTCCTACAATGAGCAGTTCTTC
CASSVGPSSYNEQFF
>NA|TRBJ2-7|NA|TRBV11-3
TGTGCCAGCAGCGCATCGAGCTCCTACGAGCAGTACTTC
CASSASSSYEQYF
>TRBD1|TRBJ1-3|NA|TRBV9
TGTGCCAGCAGCGGACAGGGCGGCGCCGGAAACACCATATATTTT
CASSGQGGAGNTIYF
>NA|TRBJ1-3|NA|TRBV28
TGTGCCAGCAGCCGGGGGGGACGCCTCAAGGGAAACACCATATATTTT
CASSRGGRLKGNTIYF
>TRBD2|TRBJ2-3|NA|TRBV29-1
TGCAGCGTTGAACGGGTGGGAGGGGCAGATACGCAGTATTTT
CSVERVGGADTQYF
>TRBD2|TRBJ2-3|NA|TRBV5-4
TGTGCCAGCAGCCCCGGGACTAGCATACACACAGATACGCAGTATTTT
CASSPGTSIHTDTQYF
>TRBD1|TRBJ2-5|NA|TRBV3-1/TRBV3-2
TGTGCCAGCAGCCACCCAAAAGGGGGCGCGGAGACCCAGTACTTC
CASSHPKGGAETQYF
>TRBD1|TRBJ2-7|NA|TRBV28
TGTGCCAGCAGTTTAGAGGACAGGCACGTACCTATATACGAGCAGTACTTC
CASSLEDRHVPIYEQYF